This T cell receptor beta chain emerged from a study of fetal regulatory T cell absence and autoimmunity. Study as a whole: IPEX patients had exocrine pancreas autoimmunity without clinical diabetes. General observations from the study: Pancreas and cord blood did not differ much in TRB family usage.

Assay used: immunoSEQ multiplex PCR; TCRdb lists only in-frame clones, some missing. The table lists around 100,000 clones, roughly 78% of them singletons, with roughly 2% in the top ten. Note on this clone: Its matching antigen is unknown.

V shed 5 bases, J shed 0 bases, and the junction held 10 bases outside the gene matches. The germline gives CDR1 PRHDT, CDR2 FYEKMQ (reference sequence). This CDR3 region has 18 residues. The receptor comes from a male donor with IPEX syndrome. Sample: pancreas tissue. The rearrangement uses TRBV13 and TRBJ2-3; the match to TRBD2 covers 11 bases. In DNA form, the CDR3 reads TGTGCCAGCAGCCCAGCGACTAGCGGGGAAACTAGCACAGATACGCAGTATTTT. It specifies CASSPATSGETSTDTQYF.